This T cell receptor (beta chain) appears in the sequencing data of a study of cytomegalovirus exposure and HLA in healthy donors. The PCR contained 60 Vbeta and 13 Jbeta primers. Sequenced by immunoSEQ multiplex PCR; TCRdb stores in-frame clones only, minus some. The sample consists of over 130,000 clones, around 84% of them appearing once. This sequence originates from a man aged 50-59 years in good health and CMV-seronegative. The material sequenced was PBMCs.

The CDR3 spells CASRTQGGHTGELFF. The CDR3 DNA sequence: TGCGCCAGCAGAACTCAGGGTGGGCACACCGGGGAGCTGTTTTTT. The V gene is TRBV5-1, the J gene TRBJ2-2; tentatively, D is TRBD1 (5 bases). The CDR3 sequence is 15 residues long. The germline V gene encodes CDR1 SGHRS and CDR2 YFSETQ. V lost 5 bases to trimming and J lost 3 bases, with 14 bases between them. The full variable domain, completed using reference TRBV5-1 and TRBJ2-2, is KAGVTQTPRYLIKTRGQQVTLSCSPISGHRSVSWYQQTPGQGLQFLFEYFSETQRNKGNFPGRFSGRQFSNSRSEMNVSTLELGDSALYLCASRTQGGHTGELFFGEGSRLTVL.